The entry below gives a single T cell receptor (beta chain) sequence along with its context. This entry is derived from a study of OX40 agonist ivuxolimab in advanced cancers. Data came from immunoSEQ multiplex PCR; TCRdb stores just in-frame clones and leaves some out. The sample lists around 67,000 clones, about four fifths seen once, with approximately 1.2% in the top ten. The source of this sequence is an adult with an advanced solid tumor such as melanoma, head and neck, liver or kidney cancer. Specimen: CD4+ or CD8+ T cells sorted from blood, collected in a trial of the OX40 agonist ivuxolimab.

This CDR3 is CASSLSAGGNTEAFF. CDR3 DNA sequence: TGCGCCAGCAGCTTGAGTGCAGGGGGGAACACTGAAGCTTTCTTT. The rearrangement joins TRBV5-1 to TRBJ1-1; 7 bases line up with TRBD1. Unmatched junction bases numbered 4, after V lost 1 base and J lost 1 base. This CDR3 is built from 15 residues. Looked up from germline, CDR1 is SGHRS and CDR2 is YFSETQ. The whole variable domain, filled in from reference TRBV5-1 and TRBJ1-1, reads KAGVTQTPRYLIKTRGQQVTLSCSPISGHRSVSWYQQTPGQGLQFLFEYFSETQRNKGNFPGRFSGRQFSNSRSEMNVSTLELGDSALYLCASSLSAGGNTEAFFGQGTRLTVV.